This T cell receptor (beta chain) appears in the sequencing data of a study of T cell responses to AZD1222 COVID-19 vaccine. The study, taken as a whole, reports: Reports say nearly half of spike-specific TCRs go after unmutated variant regions. Spike-spanning, vaccine-associated CD4 TCRs were dominant at 160-218 and 743-854. At baseline, just a handful of AZD1222 recipients tested seropositive. In a largely white British group with more females than males, clonal diversity was possibly underestimated.

Some clones are missing from TCRdb's copy, which holds only in-frame ones; the method was immunoSEQ multiplex PCR. The table has 90,000 to 120,000 clones, around 90% seen once. Germline CDR1 and CDR2: MGHRA and YSYEKL. Trimming took off 6 bases at V and 1 base at J, with 25 bases between the two ends. The CDR3 runs 20 residues. Points on this clone: The antigen is not known.

The TCR sequence derives from an adult in good health. The specimen comprised peripheral blood, sampled on day 0 of AZD1222 vaccination. The chain recombines TRBV4-1 with TRBJ2-6, with D perhaps being TRBD1 or TRBD2 (5 bases each). DNA for the CDR3: TGCGCCAGCAGTACCAGACTAACCGGGACGGTCTATTCTGGGGCCAACGTCCTGACTTTC. It translates to CASSTRLTGTVYSGANVLTF.